These T cell receptor beta chains were read from a single sample in a study of T cell responses to AZD1222 COVID-19 vaccine. Data came from immunoSEQ multiplex PCR; TCRdb stores just in-frame clones and leaves some out. The data contain 110,000 or so clones, approximately 88% of them singletons. Material: peripheral blood, obtained 28 days after the second AZD1222 dose. Receptors were obtained from an adult who received the AZD1222 COVID-19 vaccine. Both conserved end residues are part of each CDR3. Each record gives: D gene, J gene, V gene, CDR3 DNA, CDR3 protein. D genes are given only for firm matches.

TRBD1 | TRBJ1-1 | TRBV7-2 | TGTGCCAGCAGCCCCCGGACAGGGCGGGACACTGAAGCTTTCTTT | CASSPRTGRDTEAFF
NA | TRBJ1-5 | TRBV7-9 | TGTGCCAGCAGCTCAGGGATATATAGCAATCAGCCCCAGCATTTT | CASSSGIYSNQPQHF
TRBD1 | TRBJ1-5 | TRBV23-1 | TGCGCCAGCAGTCAATCCGACAGGGGAAATCAGCCCCAGCATTTT | CASSQSDRGNQPQHF
NA | TRBJ1-6 | TRBV15 | TGTGCCACCAGCGGGAGCTCCTATAATTCACCCCTCCACTTT | CATSGSSYNSPLHF
NA | TRBJ2-2 | TRBV7-3 | TGTGCCAGCACCGTGTCGAACACCGGGGAGCTGTTTTTT | CASTVSNTGELFF
TRBD1 | TRBJ1-1 | TRBV6-2/TRBV6-3 | TGTGCCAGCAGGCCTAACAGGGGGCGAGGGAACACTGAAGCTTTCTTT | CASRPNRGRGNTEAFF
NA | TRBJ1-4 | TRBV4-1 | TGCGCCAGCAGCCAACGGGAAGATGAAAAACTGTTTTTT | CASSQREDEKLFF
NA | TRBJ2-7 | TRBV15 | TGTGCCACAGGGAAGGCCAACCTACAGGACGAGCAGTACTTC | CATGKANLQDEQYF
TRBD1 | TRBJ1-4 | TRBV5-1 | TGCGCCAGCCAATTCACCGGGACAGAGTATAATGAAAAACTGTTTTTT | CASQFTGTEYNEKLFF
NA | TRBJ2-2 | TRBV4-3 | TGCGCCAGCAGCCACAGGCAGCATGACACCGGGGAGCTGTTTTTT | CASSHRQHDTGELFF
NA | TRBJ1-5 | TRBV5-1 | TGCGCCAGCAGCTTGGAGGGGACAAGCAATCAGCCCCAGCATTTT | CASSLEGTSNQPQHF